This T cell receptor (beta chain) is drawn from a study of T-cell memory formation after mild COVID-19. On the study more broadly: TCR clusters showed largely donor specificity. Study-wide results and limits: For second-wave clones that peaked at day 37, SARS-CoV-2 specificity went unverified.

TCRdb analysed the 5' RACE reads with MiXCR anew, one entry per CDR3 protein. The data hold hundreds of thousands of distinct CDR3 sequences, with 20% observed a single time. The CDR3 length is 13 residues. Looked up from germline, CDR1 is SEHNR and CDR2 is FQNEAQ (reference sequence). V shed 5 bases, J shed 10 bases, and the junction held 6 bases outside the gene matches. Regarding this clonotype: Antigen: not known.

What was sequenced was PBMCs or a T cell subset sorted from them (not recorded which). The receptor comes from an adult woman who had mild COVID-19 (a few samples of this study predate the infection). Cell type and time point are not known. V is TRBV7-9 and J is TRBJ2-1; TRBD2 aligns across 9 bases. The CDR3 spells CASSPGLAREQFF. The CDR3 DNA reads TGTGCCAGCAGCCCGGGACTAGCTAGGGAGCAGTTCTTC.